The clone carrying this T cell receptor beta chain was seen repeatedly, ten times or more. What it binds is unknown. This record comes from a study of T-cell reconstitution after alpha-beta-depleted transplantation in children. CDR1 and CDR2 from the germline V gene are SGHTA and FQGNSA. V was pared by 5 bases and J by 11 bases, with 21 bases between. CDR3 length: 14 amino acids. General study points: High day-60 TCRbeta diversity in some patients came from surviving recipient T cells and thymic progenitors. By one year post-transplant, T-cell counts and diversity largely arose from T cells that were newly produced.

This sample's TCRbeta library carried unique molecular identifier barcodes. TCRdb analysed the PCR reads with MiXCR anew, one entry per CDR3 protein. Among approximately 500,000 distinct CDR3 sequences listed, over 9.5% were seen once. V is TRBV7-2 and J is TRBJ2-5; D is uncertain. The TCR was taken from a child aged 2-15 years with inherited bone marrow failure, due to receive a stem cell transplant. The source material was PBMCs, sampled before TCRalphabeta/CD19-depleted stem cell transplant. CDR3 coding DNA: TGTGCCAGCAGCCACGGTGGCGTACGATTGACGCAGTACTTC. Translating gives CASSHGGVRLTQYF.